The 5 T cell receptor beta chains in this list originate from one sample, sequenced in a study of shared clonotypes between healthy human individuals. Libraries were prepared by immunoSEQ multiplex PCR; TCRdb keeps only in-frame clonotypes and omits some of them. The sample lists around 690,000 clones; around 90% were seen once. The sample was memory CD8+ T cells from PBMCs. Subset given: CD45RO+ cells pooled with CCR7-negative TemRA cells. The receptors derive from a man younger than 35 in good health. Some clones in this sample may be carry-over from other donors' samples.

The rearrangement uses TRBV11-2 and TRBJ1-1; no definite D call. The germline V gene has CDR1 SGHAT and CDR2 FQNNGV. The CDR3 consists of 14 residues. V was trimmed by 0 bases and J by 11 bases, leaving 16 bases between them. The CDR3 protein is CASSLDTDHDGAFF. The CDR3 nucleotides are TGTGCCAGCAGCTTAGATACCGATCACGATGGCGCTTTCTTT.

As for this clone: It is likely a read error: a sequence one base away is far more abundant. The V gene is TRBV7-9, the J gene TRBJ1-1; D is unresolved. V dropped 6 bases and J dropped 0 bases, with 8 bases sitting between them. Germline V gene data show CDR1 as SEHNR and CDR2 as FQNEAQ (reference sequence). The CDR3 has 13 residues. CDR3 in amino acids: CASSGSLNTEAFF. CDR3 coding DNA: TGTGCCAGCAGTGGCAGCTTGAACACTGAAGCTTTCTTT.

This rearrangement joins TRBV19 to TRBJ1-1; no firm D call. Germline V gene data show CDR1 as LNHDA and CDR2 as SQIVND (reference sequence). There are 12 residues in the CDR3. Trimming removed 1 base at V and 11 bases at J, with 11 bases between. In DNA, the CDR3 is TGTGCCAGTAGTATAGCGTCTGCAAGTGCTTTCTTT. Its translation: CASSIASASAFF.

The rearrangement joins TRBV29-1 to TRBJ2-1; 11 bases fit TRBD2. The CDR3 consists of 13 residues. Germline V gives CDR1 SQVTM, CDR2 ANQGSEA. The junction had 3 bases not matched to a gene; V was cut back by 7 bases and J by 4 bases. CDR3 in DNA: TGCAGCGCATTAGCGGGGGGGTACAATGAGCAGTTCTTC. Translating it yields CSALAGGYNEQFF.

The rearrangement uses TRBV7-9 and TRBJ2-7; the match to TRBD1 covers 9 bases. CDR3 size: 13 residues. The junction had 1 base not matched to a gene; V was cut back by 4 bases and J by 3 bases. Germline CDR1 reads SEHNR; CDR2 reads FQNEAQ (reference sequence). CDR3 DNA sequence: TGTGCCAGCAGCTGGGACAGGGTCTACGAGCAGTACTTC. This sequence encodes CASSWDRVYEQYF.